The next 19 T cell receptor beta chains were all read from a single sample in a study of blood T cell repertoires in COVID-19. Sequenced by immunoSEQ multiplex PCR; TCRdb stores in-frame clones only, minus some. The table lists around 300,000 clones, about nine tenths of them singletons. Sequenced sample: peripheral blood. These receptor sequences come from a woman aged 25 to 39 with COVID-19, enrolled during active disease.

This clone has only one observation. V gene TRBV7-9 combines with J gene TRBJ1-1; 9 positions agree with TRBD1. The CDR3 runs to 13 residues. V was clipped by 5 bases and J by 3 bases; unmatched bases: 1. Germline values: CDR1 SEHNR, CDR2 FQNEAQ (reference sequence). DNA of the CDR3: TGTGCCAGCAGCCGACAGGGGGACACTGAAGCTTTCTTT. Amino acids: CASSRQGDTEAFF.

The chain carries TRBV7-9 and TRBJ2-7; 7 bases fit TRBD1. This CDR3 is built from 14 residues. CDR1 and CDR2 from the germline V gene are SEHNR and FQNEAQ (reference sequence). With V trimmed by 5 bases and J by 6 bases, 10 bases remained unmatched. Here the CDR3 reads CASSRQGQKGEQYF. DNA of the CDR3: TGTGCCAGCAGCCGACAGGGTCAAAAGGGCGAGCAGTACTTC.

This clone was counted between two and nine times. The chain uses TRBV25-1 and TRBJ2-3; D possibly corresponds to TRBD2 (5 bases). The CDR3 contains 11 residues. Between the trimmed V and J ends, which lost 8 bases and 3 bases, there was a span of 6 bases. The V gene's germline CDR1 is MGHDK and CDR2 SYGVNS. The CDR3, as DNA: TGTGCCAGCCGACTAACAGATACGCAGTATTTT. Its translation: CASRLTDTQYF.

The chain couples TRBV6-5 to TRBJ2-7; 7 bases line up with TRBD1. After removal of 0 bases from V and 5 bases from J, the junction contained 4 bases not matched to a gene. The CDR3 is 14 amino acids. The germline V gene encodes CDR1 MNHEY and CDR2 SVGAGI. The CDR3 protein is CASSYSRDSHEQYF. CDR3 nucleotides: TGTGCCAGCAGTTACTCCCGGGACAGCCACGAGCAGTACTTC.

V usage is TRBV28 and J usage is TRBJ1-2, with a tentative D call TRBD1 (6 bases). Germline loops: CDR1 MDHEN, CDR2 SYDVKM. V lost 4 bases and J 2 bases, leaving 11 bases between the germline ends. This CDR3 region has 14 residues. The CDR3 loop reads CASSSAGANYGYTF. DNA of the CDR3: TGTGCCAGCAGTTCTGCAGGGGCGAACTATGGCTACACCTTC.

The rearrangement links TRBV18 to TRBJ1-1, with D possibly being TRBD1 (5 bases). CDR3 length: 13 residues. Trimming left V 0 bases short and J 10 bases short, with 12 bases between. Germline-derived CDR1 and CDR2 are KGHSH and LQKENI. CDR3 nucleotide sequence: TGTGCCAGCTCACCACCCGTAAAAAGGGGAGCTTTCTTT. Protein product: CASSPPVKRGAFF. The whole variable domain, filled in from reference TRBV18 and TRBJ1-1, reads NAGVMQNPRHLVRRRGQEARLRCSPMKGHSHVYWYRQLPEEGLKFMVYLQKENIIDESGMPKERFSAEFPKEGPSILRIQQVVRGDSAAYFCASSPPVKRGAFFGQGTRLTVV.

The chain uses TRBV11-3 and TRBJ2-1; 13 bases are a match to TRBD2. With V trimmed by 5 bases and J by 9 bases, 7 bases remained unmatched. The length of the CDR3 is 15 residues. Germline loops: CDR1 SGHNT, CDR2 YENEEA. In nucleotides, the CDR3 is TGTGCCAGCAGCCTGGGGACTAGCGGGACTATTGAGCAGTTCTTC. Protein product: CASSLGTSGTIEQFF.

CDR3 protein: CASSQEGDSEKLFF. The DNA of the CDR3 is TGTGCCAGCAGCCAAGAGGGGGACAGTGAAAAACTGTTTTTT. This chain links TRBV4-2 with TRBJ1-4; 7 bases fit TRBD1. The CDR3 is made up of 14 amino acids. Germline CDR1 is LGHNA and CDR2 is YNFKEQ. Trimming took 0 bases from V and 7 from J; bases not matched to a gene: 2.

The CDR3 coding sequence is TGCGCCAGCACCGACCCAAGGGGTCTGAACACCGGGGAGCTGTTTTTT. This translates into CASTDPRGLNTGELFF. The rearrangement links TRBV5-1 to TRBJ2-2, with a weak D call TRBD1 (5 bases). Germline CDR1 is SGHRS and CDR2 is YFSETQ. CDR3 length: 16 residues. Between the trimmed V and J ends, which lost 6 bases and 1 base, there was a span of 16 bases.

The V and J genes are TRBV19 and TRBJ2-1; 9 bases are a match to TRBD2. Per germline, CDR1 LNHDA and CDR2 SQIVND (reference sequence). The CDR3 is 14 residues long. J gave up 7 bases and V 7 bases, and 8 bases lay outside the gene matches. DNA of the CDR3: TGTGCCAGTACTGCGGGAGGGCCAGGAAATGAGCAGTTCTTC. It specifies CASTAGGPGNEQFF.

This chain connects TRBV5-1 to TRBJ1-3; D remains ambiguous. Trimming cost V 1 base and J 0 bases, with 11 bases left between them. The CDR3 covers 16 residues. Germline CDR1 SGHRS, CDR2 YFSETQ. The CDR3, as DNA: TGCGCCAGCAGCTTGCTTGCCGGAGCCTCTGGAAACACCATATATTTT. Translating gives CASSLLAGASGNTIYF. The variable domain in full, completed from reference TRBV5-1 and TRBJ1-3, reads KAGVTQTPRYLIKTRGQQVTLSCSPISGHRSVSWYQQTPGQGLQFLFEYFSETQRNKGNFPGRFSGRQFSNSRSEMNVSTLELGDSALYLCASSLLAGASGNTIYFGEGSWLTVV.

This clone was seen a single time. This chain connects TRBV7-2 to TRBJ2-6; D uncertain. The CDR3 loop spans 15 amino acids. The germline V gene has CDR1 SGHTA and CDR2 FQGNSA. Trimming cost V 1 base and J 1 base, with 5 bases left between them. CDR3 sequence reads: CASSLDLSGANVLTF. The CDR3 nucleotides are TGTGCCAGCAGCTTAGATCTATCTGGGGCCAACGTCCTGACTTTC.

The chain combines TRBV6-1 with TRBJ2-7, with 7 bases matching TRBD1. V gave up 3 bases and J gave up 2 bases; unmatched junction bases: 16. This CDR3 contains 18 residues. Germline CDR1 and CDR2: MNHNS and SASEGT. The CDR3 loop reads CASSELIKVGDRPYEQYF. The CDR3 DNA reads TGTGCCAGCAGTGAGCTCATTAAGGTCGGGGACAGACCCTACGAGCAGTACTTC.

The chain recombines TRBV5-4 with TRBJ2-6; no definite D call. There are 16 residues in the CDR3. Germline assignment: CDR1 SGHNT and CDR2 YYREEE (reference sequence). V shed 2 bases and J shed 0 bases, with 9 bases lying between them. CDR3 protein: CASSFLESSGANVLTF. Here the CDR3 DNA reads TGTGCCAGCAGCTTCCTAGAGTCCTCTGGGGCCAACGTCCTGACTTTC.

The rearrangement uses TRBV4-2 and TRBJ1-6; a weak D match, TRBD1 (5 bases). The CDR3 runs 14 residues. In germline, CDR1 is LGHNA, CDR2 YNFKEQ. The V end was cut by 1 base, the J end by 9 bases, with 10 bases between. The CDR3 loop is CASSQATGGSPLHF. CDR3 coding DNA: TGTGCCAGCAGCCAAGCAACAGGTGGTTCACCCCTCCACTTT.

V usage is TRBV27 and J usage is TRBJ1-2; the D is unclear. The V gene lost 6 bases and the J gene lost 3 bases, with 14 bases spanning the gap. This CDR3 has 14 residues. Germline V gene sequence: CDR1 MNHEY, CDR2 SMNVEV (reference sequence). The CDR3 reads CASSPGGRDYGYTF. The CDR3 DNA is TGTGCCAGCAGCCCGGGCGGGAGGGACTATGGCTACACCTTC.

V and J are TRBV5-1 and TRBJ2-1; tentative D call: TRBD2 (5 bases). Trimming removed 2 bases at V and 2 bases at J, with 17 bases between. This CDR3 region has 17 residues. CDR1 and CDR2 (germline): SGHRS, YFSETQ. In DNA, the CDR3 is TGCGCCAGCAGCTTTGTAGGAGGAGGCCAAACCTACAATGAGCAGTTCTTC. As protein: CASSFVGGGQTYNEQFF. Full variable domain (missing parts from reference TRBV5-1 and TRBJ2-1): KAGVTQTPRYLIKTRGQQVTLSCSPISGHRSVSWYQQTPGQGLQFLFEYFSETQRNKGNFPGRFSGRQFSNSRSEMNVSTLELGDSALYLCASSFVGGGQTYNEQFFGPGTRLTVL.

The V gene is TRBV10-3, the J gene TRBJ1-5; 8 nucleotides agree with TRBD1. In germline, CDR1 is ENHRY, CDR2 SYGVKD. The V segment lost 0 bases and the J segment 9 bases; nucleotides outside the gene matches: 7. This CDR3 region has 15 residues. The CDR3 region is CAISESGQGVRPQHF. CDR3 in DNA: TGTGCCATCAGTGAGTCTGGACAGGGTGTGCGGCCCCAGCATTTT.

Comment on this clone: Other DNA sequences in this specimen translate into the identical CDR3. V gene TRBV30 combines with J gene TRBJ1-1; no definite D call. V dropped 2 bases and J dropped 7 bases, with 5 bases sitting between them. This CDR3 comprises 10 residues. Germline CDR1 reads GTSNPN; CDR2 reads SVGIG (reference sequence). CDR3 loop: CAWSTVEAFF. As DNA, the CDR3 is TGTGCCTGGAGTACGGTTGAAGCTTTCTTT.